The clone carrying this T cell receptor beta chain was observed a handful of times. The data were obtained in a study of identical twins. The CDR3 totals 16 residues. Trimming cost V 0 bases and J 3 bases, with 15 bases left between them. Per the germline V gene, CDR1 is ENHRY and CDR2 is SYGVKD. TCRdb ran MiXCR on the 5' RACE reads and lists one entry per CDR3 protein. The table includes more than 650,000 distinct CDR3 sequences, around 5.7% detected once. This clonotype was obtained from a man younger than 35 in good health. The specimen was naive T cells sorted from blood. The chain links TRBV10-3 to TRBJ2-7; a possible D gene is TRBD2 (6 bases). The chain's CDR3 is CAISESRRELLYEQYF. The CDR3 DNA reads TGTGCCATCAGTGAGTCTAGGAGGGAGCTTCTCTACGAGCAGTACTTC.